The 19 T cell receptor beta chains below all came from one sample that was sequenced in a study of shared T cell receptors in the human thymus (dated by TCRdb to the early 2020s). Library generation was performed with the immunoSEQ multiplex PCR assay. TCRdb took this table from immuneACCESS and kept in-frame rearrangements with V and J called. Such tables lack part of the clones; where checked against another copy, unresolved V genes explain under half of the gap, and the rest is unexplained. This sample has about 710,000 clones in its table, and around 87% of those were observed once. The top ten constitute under 0.01% of the sample. The sample also formed part of further work on human thymus T cells.

Sequenced input: thymocytes. Receptor source: a boy under three years old with a congenital heart defect. Donor details come from another sample of the same person, matched by shared clones.

The gene calls are TRBV12-5 and TRBJ2-7, with TRBD2 matching 15 bases. V shed 4 bases, J shed 1 base, and the junction held 5 bases outside the gene matches. The germline V gene encodes CDR1 LGHNT and CDR2 FRNRAP. This CDR3 contains 17 residues. CDR3 in amino acids: CASGSVGLAGGSYEQYF. The CDR3 coding sequence is TGTGCTAGTGGTTCGGTGGGACTAGCGGGAGGTTCCTACGAGCAGTACTTC. The full variable domain, in which reference TRBV12-5 and TRBJ2-7 provide the parts outside the CDR3, is DARVTQTPRHKVTEMGQEVTMRCQPILGHNTVFWYRQTMMQGLELLAYFRNRAPLDDSGMPKDRFSAEMPDATLATLKIQPSEPRDSAVYFCASGSVGLAGGSYEQYFGPGTRLTVT.

The chain uses TRBV9 and TRBJ2-5; 8 bases fit TRBD2. This CDR3 region has 14 residues. The junction had 7 bases not matched to a gene; V was cut back by 4 bases and J by 5 bases. Per the germline V gene, CDR1 is SGDLS and CDR2 is YYNGEE. CDR3 DNA: TGTGCCAGCAGCCCCGCGAGCGGGAGTGAGACCCAGTACTTC. The encoded protein is CASSPASGSETQYF.

The chain recombines TRBV19 with TRBJ1-4; 8 bases align to TRBD1. Trimming at V came to 6 bases and at J to 7 bases, leaving 7 bases not matched to a gene. The CDR3 is made up of 14 amino acids. Germline V gives CDR1 LNHDA, CDR2 SQIVND (reference sequence). This CDR3 reads CASSQGARGEKLFF. The DNA of the CDR3 is TGTGCCAGTAGCCAGGGGGCGCGTGGTGAAAAACTGTTTTTT.

The chain has TRBV6-1 and TRBJ2-7; no firm D call. The CDR3 has 14 amino acids. Germline CDR1 and CDR2: MNHNS and SASEGT. V lost 2 bases to trimming and J lost 3 bases, with 11 bases between them. The CDR3 protein is CASSEMGSLYEQYF. DNA for the CDR3: TGTGCCAGCAGTGAAATGGGCAGCCTCTACGAGCAGTACTTC.

The V call is TRBV18, the J call TRBJ1-5, with TRBD1 identical over 10 bases. The junction had 7 bases not matched to a gene; V was cut back by 2 bases and J by 6 bases. The CDR3 runs to 16 residues. From germline, CDR1 is KGHSH and CDR2 LQKENI. This chain's CDR3 is CASSPAGTGDGQPQHF. CDR3 in DNA: TGTGCCAGCTCACCAGCCGGGACAGGGGACGGTCAGCCCCAGCATTTT.

This chain joins TRBV28 and TRBJ2-7; 8 bases agree with TRBD2. The CDR3 contains 14 residues. Germline assignment: CDR1 MDHEN and CDR2 SYDVKM. V shed 2 bases and J 0 bases; nucleotides not matched to a gene: 0. CDR3 coding DNA: TGTGCCAGCAGTTTAGGACTAGCCTCCTACGAGCAGTACTTC. It is translated as CASSLGLASYEQYF.

The rearrangement joins TRBV4-3 to TRBJ1-2; 11 bases line up with TRBD1. Germline assignment: CDR1 LGHNA and CDR2 YSLEER. The CDR3 sequence is 17 residues long. V lost 1 base and J lost 3; bases outside the gene matches: 7. The CDR3 protein is CASSQVKDRGQDYGYTF. Written as DNA, the CDR3 is TGCGCCAGCAGCCAAGTAAAGGACAGGGGGCAGGACTATGGCTACACCTTC.

The rearrangement uses TRBV5-4 and TRBJ2-7, with 9 bases lining up with TRBD2. Germline V gene sequence: CDR1 SGHNT, CDR2 YYREEE (reference sequence). The CDR3 covers 16 residues. The trim removed 1 base at V and 4 bases at J, leaving 9 bases unmatched. In DNA, the CDR3 is TGTGCCAGCAGCTTGTGGCTAGCGGGGAGATGGTACGAGCAGTACTTC. Its translation is CASSLWLAGRWYEQYF. Using reference TRBV5-4 and TRBJ2-7 for the parts outside the CDR3, the full variable domain is ETGVTQSPTHLIKTRGQQVTLRCSSQSGHNTVSWYQQALGQGPQFIFQYYREEENGRGNFPPRFSGLQFPNYSSELNVNALELDDSALYLCASSLWLAGRWYEQYFGPGTRLTVT.

In this sample, this clone turned up a few times. The chain is built from TRBV7-9 and TRBJ1-2; no firm D call. Per germline, CDR1 SEHNR and CDR2 FQNEAQ (reference sequence). CDR3 length: 13 amino acids. The germline V and J ends were trimmed by 5 bases and 6 bases, with 13 bases remaining between them. The CDR3 spells CASSPTGSDGYTF. Here the CDR3 DNA reads TGTGCCAGCAGCCCCACGGGGTCCGATGGCTACACCTTC.

The chain links TRBV7-2 to TRBJ2-1; tentative D call: TRBD2 (5 bases). Germline CDR1 reads SGHTA; CDR2 reads FQGNSA. Trimming took 4 bases from V and 8 from J, leaving 18 bases between them. This CDR3 contains 15 residues. CDR3 DNA: TGTGCCAGCAGCTCATGTGCGGGTCTGAGATATGAGCAGTTCTTC. Residues: CASSSCAGLRYEQFF.

About this clone: One end of the junction is discordant with germline, which a read error may explain. The rearrangement links TRBV10-3 to TRBJ2-1; 9 nucleotides match TRBD2. Germline V gene lookup returns CDR1 ENHRY and CDR2 SYGVKD. This CDR3 is built from 14 residues. The DNA for the CDR3 is TGTGCCGTCAGCGGGGGGAGCTCCTACAATGAGCAGTTCTTC. It translates to CAVSGGSSYNEQFF.

This clone was observed a handful of times. The chain links TRBV6-5 to TRBJ1-1; 8 bases are a match to TRBD1. Trimming at V came to 8 bases and at J to 11 bases, leaving 10 bases not matched to a gene. This CDR3 contains 12 residues. The germline gives CDR1 MNHEY, CDR2 SVGAGI. In DNA, the CDR3 is TGTGCCAGCGGCCCAGGACAGGGCTGGGCTTTCTTT. As protein: CASGPGQGWAFF.

This clone was found a few times. The chain is built from TRBV28 and TRBJ2-3; the match to TRBD2 covers 15 bases. Per the germline V gene, CDR1 is MDHEN and CDR2 is SYDVKM. This CDR3 is 17 amino acids long. V was clipped by 3 bases and J by 4 bases; unmatched bases: 5. This CDR3 is CASSFRTSGREPDTQYF. The CDR3 DNA is TGTGCCAGCAGTTTTAGGACTAGCGGGAGGGAACCAGATACGCAGTATTTT. Complete variable domain (other parts from reference TRBV28 and TRBJ2-3): DVKVTQSSRYLVKRTGEKVFLECVQDMDHENMFWYRQDPGLGLRLIYFSYDVKMKEKGDIPEGYSVSREKKERFSLILESASTNQTSMYLCASSFRTSGREPDTQYFGPGTRLTVL.

This clone was seen a single time. The genes are TRBV28 and TRBJ2-5; TRBD2 might be the D (5 bases). Trimming cost V 6 bases and J 5 bases, with 16 bases left between them. CDR1 is MDHEN, CDR2 SYDVKM, per germline. There are 14 residues in the CDR3. The CDR3 spells CASSPGRGRETQYF. CDR3 in DNA: TGTGCCAGCAGCCCCGGACGGGGTAGGGAGACCCAGTACTTC.

The chain uses TRBV28 and TRBJ1-5, with 8 nucleotides matching TRBD1. Looked up from germline, CDR1 is MDHEN and CDR2 is SYDVKM. The CDR3 extends over 15 amino acids. V was clipped by 6 bases and J by 5 bases; unmatched bases: 9. The CDR3 region has the DNA TGTGCCAGCAGCACAGGGGGGACCCACGATCAGCCCCAGCATTTT. The encoded protein is CASSTGGTHDQPQHF.

The chain has TRBV7-2 and TRBJ1-4; no clear D. CDR1 is SGHTA and CDR2 is FQGNSA in the germline V gene. This CDR3 comprises 18 residues. The V end was cut by 0 bases, the J end by 0 bases, with 14 bases between. CDR3 region: CASSLAVQARTTNEKLFF. For the CDR3, the DNA is TGTGCCAGCAGCTTAGCGGTTCAGGCCCGGACAACTAATGAAAAACTGTTTTTT.

The chain uses TRBV6-5 and TRBJ2-1; 7 nucleotides match TRBD2. The CDR3 covers 16 residues. The J segment lost 4 bases and the V segment lost 0 bases, leaving 6 bases of the junction unmatched. Germline CDR1 reads MNHEY; CDR2 reads SVGAGI. The chain's CDR3 is CASSYSSSGAYNEQFF. The CDR3 DNA reads as TGTGCCAGCAGTTACTCGTCCAGCGGGGCTTACAATGAGCAGTTCTTC.

J is TRBJ1-3 and V is TRBV27; 7 bases are a match to TRBD1. CDR3 length: 14 residues. Losses at the gene ends were 2 bases for V and 4 bases for J; bases not matched to a gene: 2. Germline-derived CDR1 and CDR2 are MNHEY and SMNVEV (reference sequence). This chain's CDR3 is CASSLRGQGNTIYF. The DNA of the CDR3 is TGTGCCAGCAGTTTACGGGGACAGGGAAACACCATATATTTT.

This clone was found once. The chain links TRBV4-1 to TRBJ1-5; 7 nucleotides line up with TRBD1. The J segment lost 0 bases and the V segment lost 4 bases, leaving 6 bases of the junction unmatched. The CDR3 contains 16 residues. Germline assignment: CDR1 MGHRA and CDR2 YSYEKL. CDR3 protein: CASSPQGTDSNQPQHF. The DNA for the CDR3 is TGCGCCAGCAGCCCCCAAGGGACAGATAGCAATCAGCCCCAGCATTTT.